What follows describes a single T cell receptor beta chain. Its specificity is unknown. This sample is drawn from a study of T cell responses to AZD1222 COVID-19 vaccine. Points from the study as a whole: CD4 TCRs linked to vaccination spanned spike, dominating at 160-218 and 743-854.

Only in-frame clones appear in the TCRdb table, and some are missing; sequencing was by immunoSEQ multiplex PCR. This table has 110,000 to 150,000 clones, more than 85% appearing once. The clonotype comes from an adult who had recovered from COVID-19. The input for sequencing was peripheral blood, taken after recovery from COVID-19.

This CDR3 reads CASSRDRGGEQYF. In DNA form, the CDR3 reads TGTGCCAGCAGCCGCGACAGGGGTGGCGAGCAGTACTTC. The chain combines TRBV7-3 with TRBJ2-7, with 8 nucleotides matching TRBD1. This CDR3 spans 13 amino acids. CDR1 and CDR2 from the germline V gene are SGHTA and FQGTGA. Trimming at V came to 5 bases and at J to 6 bases, leaving 6 bases not matched to a gene.